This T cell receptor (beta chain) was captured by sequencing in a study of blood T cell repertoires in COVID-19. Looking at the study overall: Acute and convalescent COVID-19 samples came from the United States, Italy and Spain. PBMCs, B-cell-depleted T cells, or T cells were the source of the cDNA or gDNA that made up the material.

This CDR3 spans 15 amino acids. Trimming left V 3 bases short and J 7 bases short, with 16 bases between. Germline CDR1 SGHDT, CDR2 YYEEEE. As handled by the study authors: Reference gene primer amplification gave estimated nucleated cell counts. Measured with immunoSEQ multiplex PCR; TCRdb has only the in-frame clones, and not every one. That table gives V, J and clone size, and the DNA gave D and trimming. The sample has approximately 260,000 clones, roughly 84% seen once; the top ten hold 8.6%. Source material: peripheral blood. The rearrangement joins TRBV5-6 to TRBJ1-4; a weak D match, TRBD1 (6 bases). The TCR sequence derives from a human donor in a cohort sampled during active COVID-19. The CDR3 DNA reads TGTGCCAGCAGCTACGACAGGACCTGGAGTGAAAAACTGTTTTTT. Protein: CASSYDRTWSEKLFF.